Listed below are T cell receptor beta chains from one sample, sequenced in a study of CD8 T cells in ankylosing spondylitis. TCRdb passed the 5' RACE reads through MiXCR, listing each CDR3 protein once. The sample consists of hundreds of thousands of distinct CDR3 sequences, 12% of them appearing once. The sample taken for sequencing was blood, either unsorted or a sorted T cell fraction (not recorded which). Receptor source: a male donor with ankylosing spondylitis. Each CDR3 is given with its conserved first and last residue. A D gene is named only where the DNA matches it firmly. Clone size, where shown, is once, few, many, or a class for clones that have expanded.

J,size,V,D,DNA,CDR3
TRBJ2-7,few,TRBV7-9,-,TGTGCCAGCAGCAAATGGGCCCTCTACGAGCAGTACTTC,CASSKWALYEQYF
TRBJ1-1,few,TRBV12-3/TRBV12-4,-,TGTGCCAGCAGTTTGAATTTGGGTGGGGACACTGAAGCTTTCTTT,CASSLNLGGDTEAFF
TRBJ2-1,-,TRBV5-1,TRBD2,TGCGCCAGCAGCTTAGGGACTAGCGTTCACAATGAGCAGTTCTTC,CASSLGTSVHNEQFF
TRBJ2-3,-,TRBV20-1,-,TGCAGTGCCCAGAAGGACTTACCAAACACAGATACGCAGTATTTT,CSAQKDLPNTDTQYF
TRBJ1-1,few,TRBV18,-,TGTGCCAGCTCACCGAAGACGTGGTCCCTGGGGGCTGAAGCTTTCTTT,CASSPKTWSLGAEAFF
TRBJ2-7,-,TRBV12-2,-,TGTGCAAGTCACAAGGGGTTCTCCTACGAGCAGTACTTC,CASHKGFSYEQYF
TRBJ2-5,-,TRBV20-1,-,TGCAGTGCGCCACTAGCTCGGGAGACCCAGTACTTC,CSAPLARETQYF
TRBJ2-1,-,TRBV28,-,TGTGCCAGCAGTACCGTGGAACCTCGCGGCTCCTACAATGAGCAGTTCTTC,CASSTVEPRGSYNEQFF
TRBJ2-2,few,TRBV10-3,-,TGTGCCATCAGTCGACTGGCCGGGGAGCTGTTTTTT,CAISRLAGELFF
TRBJ2-7,few,TRBV7-2,-,TGTGCCAGCAGCCTGTTGTGGCGGGGCTCCTACGAGCAGTACTTC,CASSLLWRGSYEQYF
TRBJ1-2,-,TRBV9,-,TGTGCCAGCAGCGTATTTCTATTCGGACGGGGGATCTATGGCTACACCTTC,CASSVFLFGRGIYGYTF
TRBJ2-5,-,TRBV6-1,-,TGTGCCAGCAGCGTCACAAGGGTTCGTAGATGGGGAGAGACCCAGTACTTC,CASSVTRVRRWGETQYF
TRBJ1-6,few,TRBV2,-,TGTGCCAGCAGGGGCCCCGGGGATTCACCCCTCCACTTT,CASRGPGDSPLHF
TRBJ2-3,-,TRBV5-5,-,TGTGCCAGCGACCTGGGGCCAGGGGGCACAGATACGCAGTATTTT,CASDLGPGGTDTQYF
TRBJ2-1,few,TRBV18,-,TGTGCCAGCTCACCAAAAGCGGAAATCTACAATGAGCAGTTCTTC,CASSPKAEIYNEQFF
TRBJ1-2,-,TRBV18,TRBD1,TGTGCCAGCTCACCGCTCCGCCGGGACAGGGTACAAGGCTACACCTTC,CASSPLRRDRVQGYTF
TRBJ2-7,-,TRBV7-2,-,TGTGCCAGCAGCTTAGGTTCCGTTTGGTCCTACGAGCAGTACTTC,CASSLGSVWSYEQYF
TRBJ1-1,many,TRBV29-1,-,TGCAGCGTTGAGAAACCAATAAACACTGAAGCTTTCTTT,CSVEKPINTEAFF
TRBJ2-7,few,TRBV4-2,-,TGTGCCAGCAGCCATCCCACGGCTGAAAGCTCCTACGAGCAGTACTTC,CASSHPTAESSYEQYF
TRBJ1-2,few,TRBV7-8,-,TGTGCCAGCAGCTTAGAACCCTATGGCTACACCTTC,CASSLEPYGYTF
TRBJ2-5,-,TRBV5-1,-,TGCGCCAGCAGCAGGAACAGTAAAGAGACCCAGTACTTC,CASSRNSKETQYF
TRBJ2-1,many,TRBV10-3,-,TGTGCCATCACTACACAGTTGGGGCAGTTCTTC,CAITTQLGQFF
TRBJ1-2,few,TRBV9,-,TGTGCCAGCAGCGTATTTCCAGGGAGAGATGCTGGCTACACCTTC,CASSVFPGRDAGYTF
TRBJ1-6,few,TRBV20-1,-,TGCAGTGCACTGCGGTCGGGGCTAGGGAATTCACCCCTCCACTTT,CSALRSGLGNSPLHF
TRBJ1-5,many,TRBV28,-,TGTGCCAGCAGTGAGGGCCATCAGCCCCAGCATTTT,CASSEGHQPQHF
TRBJ1-5,many,TRBV20-1,-,TGCAGTGCTGGGCGAGGAGATCAGCCCCAGCATTTT,CSAGRGDQPQHF
TRBJ2-7,few,TRBV5-5,-,TGTGCCAGCAGCTTCCGACAGGCTGGCTACGAGCAGTACTTC,CASSFRQAGYEQYF
TRBJ2-7,few,TRBV11-1,-,TGTGCCAGCAGCTTACGGACTACCATTGGTTACGAGCAGTACTTC,CASSLRTTIGYEQYF
TRBJ1-2,few,TRBV2,-,TGTGCCAGCACCCCCGAGCGGGGGAGGATCTCCTATGGCTACACCTTC,CASTPERGRISYGYTF
TRBJ1-4,few,TRBV29-1,-,TGCAGCGTAAGGATGGGGGGCGACGAAAAACTGTTTTTT,CSVRMGGDEKLFF
TRBJ2-5,-,TRBV7-9,-,TGTGCCAGCAGCTTAGCGAGGGGCGGGGAGATCCAAGAGACCCAGTACTTC,CASSLARGGEIQETQYF
TRBJ1-1,many,TRBV10-3,TRBD1,TGTGCCATCAAATCACAGGGGCGGAACACTGAAGCTTTCTTT,CAIKSQGRNTEAFF
TRBJ2-2,many,TRBV7-6,TRBD2,TGTGCCAGCAGCTTGGGGCTAGCGGGTCCCGGGGAGCTGTTTTTT,CASSLGLAGPGELFF
TRBJ2-7,-,TRBV6-1,-,TGTGCCAGCAGAGAAGCTGGGAACTCCTACGAGCAGTACTTC,CASREAGNSYEQYF
TRBJ2-1,many,TRBV7-2,-,TGTGCCAGCAGCTTAAGAACCGATCCCTACAATGAGCAGTTCTTC,CASSLRTDPYNEQFF
TRBJ1-4,-,TRBV2,-,TGTGCCAGCAGTGGACAGAGACCTAATGAAAAACTGTTTTTT,CASSGQRPNEKLFF
TRBJ2-1,many,TRBV29-1,TRBD2,TGCAGCGTTGGCACTAGCGGGCGATGGTATGAGCAGTTCTTC,CSVGTSGRWYEQFF
TRBJ2-1,few,TRBV20-1,TRBD2,TGCAGTGCTAGACCCCGCGGGAGGTTCTACAATGAGCAGTTCTTC,CSARPRGRFYNEQFF
TRBJ2-5,many,TRBV20-1,TRBD2,TGCAGTGCTGGACCGGGACTAGCGGGGAAAGAGACCCAGTACTTC,CSAGPGLAGKETQYF
TRBJ1-6,-,TRBV2,-,TGTGCCAGCAGTTTTTTTCCGAGGGAGGCCTATAATTCACCCCTCCACTTT,CASSFFPREAYNSPLHF
TRBJ2-1,-,TRBV3-1,-,TGTGCCAGCAGCCAAGGTGCCGGAGACAATGAGCAGTTCTTC,CASSQGAGDNEQFF
TRBJ2-3,-,TRBV4-3,-,TGCGCCAGCAGCCAAGATCATGGGACCGCAGGAACAGATACGCAGTATTTT,CASSQDHGTAGTDTQYF
TRBJ2-1,-,TRBV7-9,-,TGTGCCAGCAGCCCAGGGGCGGGGCTCTACAATGAGCAGTTCTTC,CASSPGAGLYNEQFF
TRBJ1-5,-,TRBV10-3,TRBD1,TGTGCCATCAGTGAGGGACAGGGTTTCAATCAGCCCCAGCATTTT,CAISEGQGFNQPQHF
TRBJ2-7,many,TRBV5-1,-,TGCGCCAGCAGCTTGGGACATAGGAGTGACGAGCAGTACTTC,CASSLGHRSDEQYF
TRBJ2-7,few,TRBV7-8,-,TGTGCCAGCAGCCTTAGGGAACAGCGAGGTTTCGAGCAGTACTTC,CASSLREQRGFEQYF
TRBJ1-2,many,TRBV12-3/TRBV12-4,TRBD1,TGTGCCAGCAGCCGATATCGTGGTGGGGACAGGGCGGCGGGCTACACCTTC,CASSRYRGGDRAAGYTF
TRBJ2-1,many,TRBV20-1,-,TGCAGTGCTTTAGCAGGGAGTACCTACTCCTACAATGAGCAGTTCTTC,CSALAGSTYSYNEQFF
TRBJ1-2,-,TRBV20-1,-,TGCAGTGCCCAGACGAACAGGGACTGGATTAGCTATGGCTACACCTTC,CSAQTNRDWISYGYTF
TRBJ2-1,-,TRBV9,-,TGTGCCAGCAGCCGGGTGGGTCAGGGTATTTACAATGAGCAGTTCTTC,CASSRVGQGIYNEQFF
TRBJ2-3,-,TRBV27,TRBD2,TGTGCCAGCAGTTTAAGGTCGGCCCGGGGGGGAACAGATACGCAGTATTTT,CASSLRSARGGTDTQYF
TRBJ2-1,many,TRBV6-4,-,TGTGCCAGCAGTGACCGGACTACCACCCAGTTCTTC,CASSDRTTTQFF
TRBJ2-1,-,TRBV7-3,TRBD2,TGTGCCAGCAGCCTACTAGCGGGGGGGATGTCCTACAATGAGCAGTTCTTC,CASSLLAGGMSYNEQFF
TRBJ2-1,many,TRBV7-2,-,TGTGCCAGCAGTTACAGGGCGCGTGAGCAGTTCTTC,CASSYRAREQFF
TRBJ2-7,few,TRBV20-1,-,TGCAGTGCTAGTAAGACGGTGACCTCCTACGAGCAGTACTTC,CSASKTVTSYEQYF
TRBJ1-1,many,TRBV5-5,-,TGTGCCAGCAGCTTGGAAGGGGTCACTGAAGCTTTCTTT,CASSLEGVTEAFF
TRBJ1-6,-,TRBV6-1,-,TGTGCCAGCAGTAAGGGGACCATCTATAATTCACCCCTCCACTTT,CASSKGTIYNSPLHF
TRBJ2-1,many,TRBV20-1,TRBD2,TGCAGTGCCAAAAGCGGGGGTTTCTACAATGAGCAGTTCTTC,CSAKSGGFYNEQFF
TRBJ1-2,many,TRBV18,TRBD1,TGTGCCAGCTCACCACGGGACAGCTCCTATGGCTACACCTTC,CASSPRDSSYGYTF